This TCR beta chain comes out of a study of blood T cell repertoires in COVID-19. The V end was cut by 4 bases, the J end by 5 bases, with 6 bases between. The CDR3 spans 12 residues. CDR1 and CDR2 (germline): LNHNV, YYDKDF (reference sequence). Method: immunoSEQ multiplex PCR; TCRdb's copy keeps in-frame clones and lacks some. The data contain 25,000 to 35,000 clones, more than 75% of them singletons. The V call is TRBV15, the J call TRBJ2-1; D unresolved. The sequenced sample consisted of peripheral blood. The origin of this receptor is a man in his 70s with active or convalescent COVID-19. Written as DNA, the CDR3 is TGTGCCACCAGCAATGGGCACAATGAGCAGTTCTTC. It is translated as CATSNGHNEQFF.